These 19 T cell receptor beta chains share one sample of origin, sequenced in a study of blood T cell repertoires in COVID-19. TCRdb's table, derived via immunoSEQ multiplex PCR, lists solely in-frame clones and lacks some. This sample has under 95,000 clones, with around 90% found just once. What was sequenced was peripheral blood. Receptors originate from a man between 35 and 55 years old with acute or convalescent COVID-19.

V gene TRBV5-1 combines with J gene TRBJ1-6; 9 bases agree with TRBD1. The CDR3 has 16 amino acids. The junction had 7 bases not matched to a gene; V was cut back by 4 bases and J by 5 bases. Germline-derived CDR1 and CDR2 are SGHRS and YFSETQ. The CDR3 DNA sequence: TGCGCCAGCAGCCCAGCAGGACAGGGGAATAATTCACCCCTCCACTTT. Protein sequence: CASSPAGQGNNSPLHF.

The count of this clone is one. The CDR3 spells CASSYSGQDYEQYF. CDR3 in DNA: TGTGCCAGCAGTTACTCAGGACAAGATTACGAGCAGTACTTC. The gene calls are TRBV6-5 and TRBJ2-7, with D perhaps TRBD1 (5 bases). Trimming took off 0 bases at V and 4 bases at J, with 10 bases between the two ends. Germline V lookup: CDR1 MNHEY, CDR2 SVGAGI. This CDR3 comprises 14 residues.

The rearrangement joins TRBV27 to TRBJ1-1; 7 bases agree with TRBD1. V gave up 6 bases and J gave up 1 base; unmatched junction bases: 11. This CDR3 contains 16 residues. Germline V gives CDR1 MNHEY, CDR2 SMNVEV (reference sequence). The CDR3 coding sequence is TGTGCCAGCAGCCCCCGACAGGGTGCAGGGAACACTGAAGCTTTCTTT. It encodes CASSPRQGAGNTEAFF.

The chain employs TRBV18 and TRBJ1-5, with D possibly matching TRBD1 (5 bases). In germline, CDR1 is KGHSH, CDR2 LQKENI. The length of the CDR3 is 14 residues. Trimming removed 3 bases at V and 4 bases at J, with 10 bases between. CDR3 DNA: TGTGCCAGCTCACCCCAGGGCCCGAATCAGCCCCAGCATTTT. This sequence encodes CASSPQGPNQPQHF.

The rearrangement links TRBV5-5 to TRBJ2-2, with 8 bases aligning to TRBD1. Germline CDR1 reads SGHKS; CDR2 reads YYEKEE (reference sequence). The CDR3 sequence is 17 residues long. The V gene end was trimmed by 0 bases and the J gene end by 5 bases; junction bases not matched to a gene: 9. The CDR3 region is CASSLVGGQGQTGELFF. In DNA form, the CDR3 reads TGTGCCAGCAGCTTGGTAGGAGGACAGGGTCAAACCGGGGAGCTGTTTTTT. The variable domain in full, completed from reference TRBV5-5 and TRBJ2-2, reads DAGVTQSPTHLIKTRGQQVTLRCSPISGHKSVSWYQQVLGQGPQFIFQYYEKEERGRGNFPDRFSARQFPNYSSELNVNALLLGDSALYLCASSLVGGQGQTGELFFGEGSRLTVL.

This clone showed up just once. V gene TRBV9 combines with J gene TRBJ2-2; D ambiguous. The V end lost 0 bases, the J end lost 1 base, and 7 bases lay between the germline ends. This CDR3 is 15 amino acids long. Looked up from germline, CDR1 is SGDLS and CDR2 is YYNGEE. CDR3 bases: TGTGCCAGCAGCGTAGACCCAGGGAACACCGGGGAGCTGTTTTTT. This gives the protein CASSVDPGNTGELFF. Full variable domain (missing parts from reference TRBV9 and TRBJ2-2): DSGVTQTPKHLITATGQRVTLRCSPRSGDLSVYWYQQSLDQGLQFLIQYYNGEERAKGNILERFSAQQFPDLHSELNLSSLELGDSALYFCASSVDPGNTGELFFGEGSRLTVL.

Many counts were recorded for this clone. The chain combines TRBV11-3 with TRBJ2-5; D is ambiguous. Looked up from germline, CDR1 is SGHNT and CDR2 is YENEEA. The CDR3 is 13 amino acids. Trimming took off 1 base at V and 7 bases at J, with 10 bases between the two ends. In DNA form, the CDR3 reads TGTGCCAGCAGCTTAGCCACCCAGGCGACCCAGTACTTC. The encoded protein is CASSLATQATQYF.

The chain uses TRBV6-5 and TRBJ2-2; D is unclear. Germline CDR1 reads MNHEY; CDR2 reads SVGAGI. The CDR3 consists of 13 residues. V lost 2 bases, J lost 3 bases, and 4 bases lay in between. The CDR3 nucleotides read TGTGCCAGCAGTTACGGGCACACCGGGGAGCTGTTTTTT. It encodes CASSYGHTGELFF.

The V and J genes are TRBV6-6 and TRBJ2-7; the D gene is possibly TRBD1 (5 bases). Germline V gene sequence: CDR1 MNHNY, CDR2 SVGAGI (reference sequence). The CDR3 runs 14 residues. V lost 2 bases, J lost 0 bases, and 8 bases lay in between. The CDR3 protein is CASSYPQGSYEQYF. In nucleotides, the CDR3 is TGTGCCAGCAGTTACCCCCAGGGCTCCTACGAGCAGTACTTC.

The V and J genes are TRBV27 and TRBJ2-1; 7 bases align to TRBD1. With V trimmed by 3 bases and J by 4 bases, 9 bases remained unmatched. Germline V lookup: CDR1 MNHEY, CDR2 SMNVEV (reference sequence). CDR3 length: 16 amino acids. The CDR3 DNA is TGTGCCAGCAGTTTCACGGACAGGCCCCCTTACAATGAGCAGTTCTTC. It yields the protein CASSFTDRPPYNEQFF.

J is TRBJ1-2 and V is TRBV4-1; 7 bases line up with TRBD1. Trimming at V came to 1 base and at J to 8 bases, leaving 7 bases not matched to a gene. The length of the CDR3 is 14 residues. Per the germline V gene, CDR1 is MGHRA and CDR2 is YSYEKL. CDR3 sequence: CASSQGQGVGGYTF. The CDR3 DNA reads as TGCGCCAGCAGCCAAGGACAGGGTGTTGGGGGCTACACCTTC.

V gene TRBV27 combines with J gene TRBJ2-7, with D maybe TRBD2 (6 bases). Germline V gene data show CDR1 as MNHEY and CDR2 as SMNVEV (reference sequence). Between the trimmed V and J ends, which lost 4 bases and 4 bases, there was a span of 11 bases. The CDR3 has 13 residues. The CDR3: CASSSGALYEQYF. Written as DNA, the CDR3 is TGTGCCAGCAGTTCGGGAGCGCTTTACGAGCAGTACTTC.

The chain links TRBV19 to TRBJ1-2; D gene uncertain. Trimming removed 7 bases at V and 6 bases at J, with 12 bases between. CDR1 is LNHDA, CDR2 SQIVND, per germline (reference sequence). The CDR3 spans 12 residues. The CDR3 protein is CASTWGGNGYTF. The CDR3 DNA is TGTGCCAGTACATGGGGAGGGAATGGCTACACCTTC. Full variable domain (rest looked up from reference TRBV19 and TRBJ1-2): DGGITQSPKYLFRKEGQNVTLSCEQNLNHDAMYWYRQDPGQGLRLIYYSQIVNDFQKGDIAEGYSVSREKKESFPLTVTSAQKNPTAFYLCASTWGGNGYTFGSGTRLTVV.

The V call is TRBV12-5, the J call TRBJ1-6; TRBD1 matches 7 bases. Trimming cost V 1 base and J 6 bases; bases outside gene matches: 6. Germline lookup yields CDR1 LGHNT and CDR2 FRNRAP. The CDR3 spans 16 residues. The CDR3 reads CASGLGGTALNSPLHF. The CDR3 DNA follows: TGTGCTAGTGGTTTGGGGGGGACAGCCCTTAATTCACCCCTCCACTTT.

The genes are TRBV6-5 and TRBJ1-4; D uncertain. Per germline, CDR1 MNHEY and CDR2 SVGAGI. The germline V and J ends were trimmed by 2 bases and 8 bases, with 15 bases remaining between them. This CDR3 has 15 amino acids. CDR3 in amino acids: CASSYRGLIGEKLFF. Written as DNA, the CDR3 is TGTGCCAGCAGTTACAGAGGACTTATAGGGGAAAAACTGTTTTTT.

The gene calls are TRBV5-8 and TRBJ1-1, with no clear D. With 1 base removed from V and 8 bases from J, the gap between germline ends came to 9 bases. The germline V gene has CDR1 SGHTS and CDR2 YDEGEE. This CDR3 has 12 residues. The CDR3 DNA sequence: TGTGCCAGCAGCTTGACTAGGGCGGAAGCTTTCTTT. Its translation is CASSLTRAEAFF.

The rearrangement uses TRBV5-6 and TRBJ2-5, with 14 nucleotides matching TRBD2. This CDR3 contains 18 residues. Germline CDR1 and CDR2: SGHDT and YYEEEE. With 0 bases clipped from V and 5 bases from J, the junction kept 9 bases outside the gene matches. CDR3 loop: CASSLAGTSGRGGETQYF. DNA of the CDR3: TGTGCCAGCAGCTTGGCCGGGACTAGCGGGAGAGGCGGGGAGACCCAGTACTTC.

V is TRBV6-4 and J is TRBJ2-3, with TRBD2 matching over 10 bases. Germline V gene lookup returns CDR1 MRHNA and CDR2 SNTAGT. V shed 4 bases, J shed 2 bases, and the junction held 6 bases outside the gene matches. The CDR3 consists of 16 residues. The CDR3 DNA sequence: TGTGCCAGCAGTGTCTTAGCGGGGGGCAACACAGATACGCAGTATTTT. Translated: CASSVLAGGNTDTQYF.

The chain employs TRBV5-1 and TRBJ2-1; maybe TRBD1 (5 bases). The ends were cut back, 2 bases at V and 8 bases at J, with 20 bases in the middle. Germline CDR1 and CDR2: SGHRS and YFSETQ. The length of the CDR3 is 16 residues. The DNA for the CDR3 is TGCGCCAGCAGCTTTGGGGCAGGAATGTTGATCGATGAGCAGTTCTTC. This codes for CASSFGAGMLIDEQFF.